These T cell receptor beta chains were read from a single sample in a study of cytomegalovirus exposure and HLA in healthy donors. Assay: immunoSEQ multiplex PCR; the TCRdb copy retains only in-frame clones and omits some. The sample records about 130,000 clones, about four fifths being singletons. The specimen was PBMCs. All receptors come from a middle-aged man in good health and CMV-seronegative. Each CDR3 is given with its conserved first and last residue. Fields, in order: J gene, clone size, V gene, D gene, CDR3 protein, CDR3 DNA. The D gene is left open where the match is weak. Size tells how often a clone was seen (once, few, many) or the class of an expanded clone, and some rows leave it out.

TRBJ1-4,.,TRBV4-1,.,CASSVSGDEKLFF,TGCGCCAGCAGCGTATCAGGGGATGAAAAACTGTTTTTT
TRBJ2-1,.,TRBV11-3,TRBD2,CASSLDKLGLARGEQFF,TGTGCCAGCAGCTTAGATAAGCTTGGACTAGCACGGGGTGAGCAGTTCTTC
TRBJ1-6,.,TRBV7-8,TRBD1,CASRRTGFSSPLHF,TGTGCCAGCAGAAGGACAGGGTTTAGTTCACCCCTCCACTTT
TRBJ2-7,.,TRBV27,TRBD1,CASSLKRDSSYEQYF,TGTGCCAGCAGTTTAAAACGGGACAGCTCCTACGAGCAGTACTTC
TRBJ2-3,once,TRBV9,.,CASSTGVYTDTQYF,TGTGCCAGCAGCACCGGAGTATACACAGATACGCAGTATTTT
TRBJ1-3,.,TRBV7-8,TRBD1,CASSLDRDRLHSGNTIYF,TGTGCCAGCAGCTTGGACCGGGACAGGCTACACTCTGGAAACACCATATATTTT
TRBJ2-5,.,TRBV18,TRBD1,CASSQFAGQGKETQYF,TGTGCCAGCTCACAATTTGCGGGACAGGGAAAAGAGACCCAGTACTTC
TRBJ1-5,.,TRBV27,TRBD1,CASSLTGVNQPPHF,TGTGCCAGCAGTCTGACAGGGGTGAATCAGCCCCCGCATTTT
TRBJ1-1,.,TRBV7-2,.,CASSSQARATEAFF,TGTGCCAGCAGTTCGCAGGCCAGGGCCACTGAAGCTTTCTTT
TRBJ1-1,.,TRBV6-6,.,CASMPTGLTEAFF,TGTGCCAGTATGCCCACAGGCTTAACTGAAGCTTTCTTT
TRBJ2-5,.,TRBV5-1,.,CASSLPGETQYF,TGCGCCAGCAGCCTACCCGGGGAGACCCAGTACTTC
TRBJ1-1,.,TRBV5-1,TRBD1,CASSRGQATNTEAFF,TGCGCCAGCAGCCGCGGACAGGCGACGAACACTGAAGCTTTCTTT
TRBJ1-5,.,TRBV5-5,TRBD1,CASRRTGDRAQPQHF,TGTGCCAGCAGACGGACTGGGGACAGGGCTCAGCCCCAGCATTTT
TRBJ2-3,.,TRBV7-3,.,CASSLSQGRDTQYF,TGTGCCAGCAGCTTAAGCCAGGGAAGAGATACGCAGTATTTT
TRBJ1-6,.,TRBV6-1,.,CATTGLLNSPLHF,TGTGCCACCACAGGGCTCCTTAATTCACCCCTCCACTTT
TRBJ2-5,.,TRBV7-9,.,CASSLSPQETQYF,TGTGCCAGCAGCTTAAGCCCTCAAGAGACCCAGTACTTC
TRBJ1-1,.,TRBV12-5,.,CASGLVWGGMNTEAFF,TGTGCTAGTGGTTTGGTCTGGGGAGGGATGAACACTGAAGCTTTCTTT
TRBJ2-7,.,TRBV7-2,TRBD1,CASSWDRQPYEQYF,TGTGCCAGCAGCTGGGACAGGCAACCCTACGAGCAGTACTTC
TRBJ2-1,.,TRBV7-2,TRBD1,CASSSKGAGGTNNEQFF,TGTGCCAGCAGCTCCAAGGGGGCAGGGGGAACAAACAATGAGCAGTTCTTC
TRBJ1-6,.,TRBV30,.,CAWSVPGWHYSPLHF,TGTGCCTGGAGTGTTCCGGGGTGGCATTATTCACCCCTCCACTTT
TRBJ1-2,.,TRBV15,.,CATSREAGYGYTF,TGTGCCACCAGCAGAGAGGCAGGGTATGGCTACACCTTC
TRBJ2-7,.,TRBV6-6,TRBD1,CASTLGQGASYEQYF,TGTGCCAGCACCTTGGGACAGGGGGCTAGTTACGAGCAGTACTTC